This T cell receptor beta chain derives from a study of blood T cell repertoires in COVID-19. For the study at large: The United States, Italy and Spain were the sources of the acute and convalescent COVID-19 samples. Sample material is recorded as cDNA or gDNA derived from T cells, B-cell-depleted T cells, or PBMCs.

Those enrolled in Seattle joined during active infection and were followed longitudinally afterward. With V trimmed by 4 bases and J by 4 bases, 8 bases remained unmatched. Germline assignment: CDR1 MGHRA and CDR2 YSYEKL. CDR3 length equals 15 residues. Authors' methods: Estimates of nucleated cell counts were drawn from the amplification of reference gene primers. The data were produced by immunoSEQ multiplex PCR, yet TCRdb's version contains in-frame clones alone and is incomplete. V and J calls and clone size follow that table, whereas D and trimming were derived from the DNA. The sample consists of about 180,000 clones, more than 75% of them appearing once.

The specimen was peripheral blood. This chain links TRBV4-1 with TRBJ1-2; TRBD1 matches at 8 bases. The sequence was obtained from a woman between 45 and 65 years old with COVID-19, enrolled during active disease. CDR3 sequence reads: CASSPEQGVSYGYTF. The CDR3 nucleotides are TGCGCCAGCAGCCCCGAACAGGGGGTTAGCTATGGCTACACCTTC.